Below are 14 T cell receptor beta chains sequenced from a single sample in a study of T cells after posttransplantation cyclophosphamide. Profiled with immunoSEQ multiplex PCR; TCRdb holds only in-frame clones, not every one. The table includes more than 30,000 clones, just over 90% detected once. Cells defined as naive were viable CD3+CD4+ or CD3+CD8+ and CCR7+CD45RA+CD45RO-CD95-CD27+CD28+. Sequencing input: naive CD4+ T cells sorted from PBMCs. Receptor source: a woman aged 55-69 years in good health, CMV-negative, and a related stem cell transplant donor.

The V and J genes are TRBV6-1 and TRBJ2-5, with D maybe TRBD2 (6 bases). Trimming shortened V by 4 bases and J by 2 bases, and 11 bases separated the two germline ends. Germline CDR1 MNHNS, CDR2 SASEGT. This CDR3 spans 14 amino acids. CDR3 nucleotide sequence: TGTGCCAGCAGTGTTGCGGGGCGTCAAGAGACCCAGTACTTC. It translates to CASSVAGRQETQYF.

Of note for this clone: The sample holds other DNA sequences that translate to the same CDR3. The V gene is TRBV28, the J gene TRBJ1-2, with 7 bases that match TRBD1. The CDR3 has 12 residues. CDR1 MDHEN and CDR2 SYDVKM come from the germline V gene. V was pared by 6 bases and J by 8 bases, with 6 bases of the junction left unmatched. CDR3 protein: CASRSGGGGYTF. CDR3 bases: TGTGCCAGCAGAAGCGGAGGGGGCGGCTACACCTTC.

This clone was seen a handful of times. This rearrangement joins TRBV28 to TRBJ1-4, with a weak D call TRBD1 (5 bases). Germline V CDR1 and CDR2: MDHEN, SYDVKM. The ends were cut back, 8 bases at V and 4 bases at J, with 11 bases in the middle. This CDR3 comprises 13 residues. CDR3 sequence reads: CASVRGFNEKLFF. CDR3 bases: TGTGCCAGCGTCCGGGGGTTTAATGAAAAACTGTTTTTT.

The chain links TRBV19 to TRBJ1-4; weak D call: TRBD1 (5 bases). This CDR3 has 13 amino acids. Deletions cut 6 bases from V and 7 bases from J, with 12 bases between. Looked up from germline, CDR1 is LNHDA and CDR2 is SQIVND (reference sequence). This CDR3 reads CASRTRQGEKLFF. CDR3 coding DNA: TGTGCCAGTAGGACTCGGCAGGGTGAAAAACTGTTTTTT. The full variable domain, with the rest looked up from reference TRBV19 and TRBJ1-4, is DGGITQSPKYLFRKEGQNVTLSCEQNLNHDAMYWYRQDPGQGLRLIYYSQIVNDFQKGDIAEGYSVSREKKESFPLTVTSAQKNPTAFYLCASRTRQGEKLFFGSGTQLSVL.

V is TRBV6-6 and J is TRBJ2-5; 11 nucleotides line up with TRBD2. The CDR3 totals 15 residues. CDR1 is MNHNY, CDR2 SVGAGI, per germline (reference sequence). J gave up 7 bases and V 6 bases, and 10 bases lay outside the gene matches. The CDR3 sequence: CASSSDGLAGRTQYF. In nucleotides, the CDR3 is TGTGCCAGCAGCTCCGATGGACTAGCGGGTCGGACCCAGTACTTC.

The chain combines TRBV19 with TRBJ2-2, with 14 bases matching TRBD2. In germline, CDR1 is LNHDA, CDR2 SQIVND (reference sequence). V lost 4 bases, J lost 5 bases, and 9 bases stayed unmatched. This CDR3 is built from 18 residues. In nucleotides, the CDR3 is TGTGCCAGTAGTACACGATCCGGGACTAGCGGGAGTACCGGGGAGCTGTTTTTT. It encodes CASSTRSGTSGSTGELFF.

V is TRBV7-9 and J is TRBJ1-4, with TRBD1 matching 7 bases. Germline V lookup: CDR1 SEHNR, CDR2 FQNEAQ (reference sequence). The junction had 4 bases not matched to a gene; V was cut back by 3 bases and J by 6 bases. The CDR3 is 14 residues long. CDR3 protein: CASSLTGWDEKLFF. CDR3 DNA sequence: TGTGCCAGCAGCTTGACAGGGTGGGATGAAAAACTGTTTTTT.

The chain links TRBV7-9 to TRBJ2-2; 9 nucleotides align to TRBD2. The V gene end was trimmed by 5 bases and the J gene end by 0 bases; junction bases not matched to a gene: 7. CDR3 size: 17 residues. Germline lookup yields CDR1 SEHNR and CDR2 FQNEAQ (reference sequence). For the CDR3, the DNA is TGTGCCAGCAGCAAGACTAGCGGAACAACGAACACCGGGGAGCTGTTTTTT. It translates to CASSKTSGTTNTGELFF.

The rearrangement links TRBV12-5 to TRBJ2-3; weak D call: TRBD1 (6 bases). Germline V gives CDR1 LGHNT, CDR2 FRNRAP. The CDR3 runs to 14 residues. V lost 6 bases to trimming and J lost 8 bases, with 18 bases between them. The DNA of the CDR3 is TGTGCTAGTGGCTCCTATACAGGGAGTGGTACGCAGTATTTT. Amino acid sequence: CASGSYTGSGTQYF.

This chain connects TRBV30 to TRBJ1-5, with 8 bases matching TRBD1. The CDR3 is made up of 12 amino acids. V lost 5 bases and J lost 5; bases outside the gene matches: 2. Germline values: CDR1 GTSNPN, CDR2 SVGIG (reference sequence). The CDR3: CAWGQGDQPQHF. The CDR3 DNA follows: TGTGCCTGGGGACAGGGTGATCAGCCCCAGCATTTT.

This rearrangement joins TRBV9 to TRBJ2-5; TRBD1 matches at 9 bases. The J call is uncertain, as TRBJ2-7 better fits the DNA end. CDR3 length: 15 amino acids. From germline, CDR1 is SGDLS and CDR2 YYNGEE. CDR3 DNA sequence: TGTGCCAGCAGCGAGGGGACAGGGTACTCCTACGAGCAGTACTTC. Its protein is CASSEGTGYSYEQYF.

This clone showed up just a few times. This chain links TRBV6-5 with TRBJ1-6; no definite D call. V was clipped by 3 bases and J by 7 bases, with 7 bases between them. CDR3 length: 13 amino acids. The germline CDR1 and CDR2 sequences are MNHEY and SVGAGI. The CDR3 loop is CASSYDRNSPLHF. The CDR3 region has the DNA TGTGCCAGCAGTTATGATAGAAATTCACCCCTCCACTTT.

The chain links TRBV5-1 to TRBJ2-5; TRBD2 aligns across 8 bases. Looked up from germline, CDR1 is SGHRS and CDR2 is YFSETQ. CDR3 length equals 15 residues. Unmatched junction bases numbered 8, after V lost 2 bases and J lost 5 bases. CDR3 nucleotides: TGCGCCAGCAGCTTTCCGGGGGGGCGCGGCGAGACCCAGTACTTC. Its protein is CASSFPGGRGETQYF. Based on the CDR3 plus reference TRBV5-1 and TRBJ2-5, the full variable domain is KAGVTQTPRYLIKTRGQQVTLSCSPISGHRSVSWYQQTPGQGLQFLFEYFSETQRNKGNFPGRFSGRQFSNSRSEMNVSTLELGDSALYLCASSFPGGRGETQYFGPGTRLLVL.

This chain joins TRBV19 and TRBJ1-5; TRBD1 matches 8 bases. The CDR3 spans 17 residues. Losses at the gene ends were 1 base for V and 1 base for J; bases not matched to a gene: 6. Germline CDR1 is LNHDA and CDR2 is SQIVND (reference sequence). CDR3 region: CASSIGTGKRSNQPQHF. In DNA, the CDR3 is TGTGCCAGTAGTATAGGGACAGGGAAGAGGAGCAATCAGCCCCAGCATTTT. Full variable domain (remainder filled in from reference TRBV19 and TRBJ1-5): DGGITQSPKYLFRKEGQNVTLSCEQNLNHDAMYWYRQDPGQGLRLIYYSQIVNDFQKGDIAEGYSVSREKKESFPLTVTSAQKNPTAFYLCASSIGTGKRSNQPQHFGDGTRLSIL.